The clone carrying this T cell receptor beta chain was counted a few times. Its antigen is unknown. The source of the sample is a study of vaccination and CD4 T cells after COVID-19. Across the study: The study enrolled six male and four female convalescents, two of whom were Hispanic.

Specified treatment: roughly ten-day PBMC culture with coronavirus spike peptide pools or control peptides (ViraFEST assay). Deletions cut 9 bases from V and 4 bases from J, with 11 bases between. The CDR3 extends over 13 amino acids. Per germline, CDR1 KGHDR and CDR2 SFDVKD. Sequencing of the DNA from cultured CD4+ T cells was carried out with the Oncomine TCR Beta short-read assay. Genomic DNA was isolated from CD4+ T cells that had been cultured. MiXCR was run by TCRdb on the PCR reads, yielding one entry per CDR3 protein. Of roughly 18,000 distinct CDR3 sequences in the sample, approximately 40% were seen once.

The specimen comprised CD4+ T cells from blood, cultured in vitro, sampled after SARS-CoV-2 vaccination. V and J are TRBV24-1 and TRBJ2-2, with D perhaps assigned TRBD1 or TRBD2 (5 bases each). This receptor was taken from a human donor who had recovered from COVID-19. The DNA for the CDR3 is TGTGCCACCCAGGGAGCTGGCACCGGGGAGCTGTTTTTT. Its protein is CATQGAGTGELFF.